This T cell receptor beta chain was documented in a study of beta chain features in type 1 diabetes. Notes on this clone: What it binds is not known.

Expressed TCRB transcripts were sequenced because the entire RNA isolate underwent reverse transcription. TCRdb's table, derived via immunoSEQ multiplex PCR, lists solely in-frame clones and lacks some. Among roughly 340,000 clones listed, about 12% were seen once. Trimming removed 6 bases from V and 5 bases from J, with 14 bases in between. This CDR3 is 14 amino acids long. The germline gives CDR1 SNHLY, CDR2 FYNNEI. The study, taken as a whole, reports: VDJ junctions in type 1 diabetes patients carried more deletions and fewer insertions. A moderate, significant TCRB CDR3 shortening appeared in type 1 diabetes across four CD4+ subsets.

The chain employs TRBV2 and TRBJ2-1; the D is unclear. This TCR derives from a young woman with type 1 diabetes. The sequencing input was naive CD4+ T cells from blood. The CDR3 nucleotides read TGTGCCAGCAGACAGACATTCATTAACAATGAGCAGTTCTTC. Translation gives CASRQTFINNEQFF.